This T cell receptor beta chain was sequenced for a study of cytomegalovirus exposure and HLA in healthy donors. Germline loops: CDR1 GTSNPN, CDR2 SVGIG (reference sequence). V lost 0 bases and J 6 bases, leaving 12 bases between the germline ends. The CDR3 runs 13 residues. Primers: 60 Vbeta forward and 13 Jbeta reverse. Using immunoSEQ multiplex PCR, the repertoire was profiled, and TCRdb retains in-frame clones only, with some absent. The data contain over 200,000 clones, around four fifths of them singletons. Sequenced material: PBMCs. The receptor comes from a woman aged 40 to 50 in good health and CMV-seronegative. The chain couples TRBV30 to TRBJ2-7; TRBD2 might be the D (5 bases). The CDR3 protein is CAWSVLGEGEQYF. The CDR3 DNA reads TGTGCCTGGAGTGTGCTTGGCGAGGGCGAGCAGTACTTC.